Presented here are 24 T cell receptor beta chains from one specimen sequenced in a study of blood T cell repertoires in COVID-19. Sequenced by immunoSEQ multiplex PCR; TCRdb stores in-frame clones only, minus some. The repertoire consists of some 48,000 clones, with just over 90% occurring once and the leading ten covering about 5.1%. Sequencing input: peripheral blood. Receptors originate from a man in his 70s with acute or convalescent COVID-19.

The rearrangement uses TRBV7-9 and TRBJ1-5; the D is unclear. Trimming took 3 bases from V and 3 from J, leaving 9 bases between them. CDR3 length: 14 amino acids. The germline gives CDR1 SEHNR, CDR2 FQNEAQ (reference sequence). This CDR3 reads CASSLSSYNQPQHF. DNA of the CDR3: TGTGCCAGCAGCTTGTCGTCGTACAATCAGCCCCAGCATTTT.

CDR3 region: CASSAGQPLNTIYF. Here the CDR3 DNA reads TGTGCCAGCAGCGCGGGACAGCCGCTGAACACCATATATTTT. V gene TRBV5-4 combines with J gene TRBJ1-3, with TRBD1 identical over 7 bases. From germline, CDR1 is SGHNT and CDR2 YYREEE (reference sequence). This CDR3 is 14 amino acids long. The V segment lost 4 bases and the J segment 7 bases; nucleotides outside the gene matches: 8.

The chain recombines TRBV30 with TRBJ1-1; TRBD1 agrees at 8 bases. CDR1 is GTSNPN and CDR2 is SVGIG in the germline V gene (reference sequence). The J segment lost 1 base and the V segment lost 7 bases, leaving 8 bases of the junction unmatched. The CDR3 extends over 14 amino acids. The CDR3 DNA is TGTGCCTCTTTAGACAGGGGAAAGAACACTGAAGCTTTCTTT. This sequence encodes CASLDRGKNTEAFF.

The chain joins TRBV23-1 to TRBJ1-2; 7 bases agree with TRBD1. TRBV23-1 is classed as an ORF, of uncertain function. The CDR3 consists of 16 residues. The V gene end was trimmed by 2 bases and the J gene end by 4 bases; junction bases not matched to a gene: 10. In DNA form, the CDR3 reads TGCGCCAGCAGTCAAAGGGACAGCGCGCAAATCTATGGCTACACCTTC. Residues: CASSQRDSAQIYGYTF.

This rearrangement joins TRBV19 to TRBJ1-2; 8 nucleotides align to TRBD1. With 5 bases clipped from V and 2 bases from J, the junction kept 10 bases outside the gene matches. Germline lookup yields CDR1 LNHDA and CDR2 SQIVND (reference sequence). The CDR3 consists of 16 residues. CDR3 in amino acids: CASSFNSGGGNYGYTF. CDR3 sequence (DNA): TGTGCCAGTAGTTTCAATTCAGGGGGCGGAAACTATGGCTACACCTTC.

The chain couples TRBV9 to TRBJ1-6; D is undetermined. The germline V gene encodes CDR1 SGDLS and CDR2 YYNGEE. This CDR3 is built from 14 residues. V was clipped by 6 bases and J by 7 bases, with 14 bases between them. CDR3 in amino acids: CASTEDYTNSPLHF. The CDR3 DNA sequence: TGTGCCAGCACCGAAGACTACACGAATTCACCCCTCCACTTT.

The CDR3 sequence: CASSQDIGGIAAAHSPLHF. CDR3 in DNA: TGTGCCAGCAGCCAAGATATAGGTGGTATTGCGGCCGCTCATTCACCCCTCCACTTT. The chain employs TRBV14 and TRBJ1-6; D remains ambiguous. CDR3 size: 19 residues. The germline V gene has CDR1 SGHDN and CDR2 FVKESK. The V end lost 0 bases, the J end lost 8 bases, and 23 bases lay between the germline ends.

The chain combines TRBV19 with TRBJ1-5; tentatively, D is TRBD1 (5 bases). Germline CDR1 and CDR2: LNHDA and SQIVND (reference sequence). The germline V and J ends were trimmed by 5 bases and 1 base, with 18 bases remaining between them. This CDR3 region has 17 residues. The CDR3 protein is CASSVSRTRESNQPQHF. In DNA form, the CDR3 reads TGTGCCAGTAGTGTATCCCGGACCAGGGAAAGCAATCAGCCCCAGCATTTT. Complete variable domain (other parts from reference TRBV19 and TRBJ1-5): DGGITQSPKYLFRKEGQNVTLSCEQNLNHDAMYWYRQDPGQGLRLIYYSQIVNDFQKGDIAEGYSVSREKKESFPLTVTSAQKNPTAFYLCASSVSRTRESNQPQHFGDGTRLSIL.

V and J are TRBV5-8 and TRBJ1-4, with TRBD1 identical over 8 bases. Germline V gene lookup returns CDR1 SGHTS and CDR2 YDEGEE. The length of the CDR3 is 14 residues. J was trimmed by 4 bases and V by 3 bases; bases with no gene match: 2. CDR3 coding DNA: TGTGCCAGCAGCTCGGGACAGGTTAATGAAAAACTGTTTTTT. Its translation is CASSSGQVNEKLFF.

V usage is TRBV4-3 and J usage is TRBJ1-5, with 7 bases identical to TRBD1. The germline CDR1 and CDR2 sequences are LGHNA and YSLEER. V shed 0 bases, J shed 5 bases, and the junction held 13 bases outside the gene matches. This CDR3 spans 18 amino acids. CDR3: CASSQEGQGESRDQPQHF. CDR3 DNA sequence: TGCGCCAGCAGCCAAGAAGGCCAGGGGGAGAGTAGAGATCAGCCCCAGCATTTT.

The chain joins TRBV19 to TRBJ2-2; no firm D call. Trimming shortened V by 5 bases and J by 2 bases, and 9 bases separated the two germline ends. This CDR3 contains 14 residues. CDR1 and CDR2 from the germline V gene are LNHDA and SQIVND (reference sequence). This CDR3 is CASSGQINTGELFF. As DNA, the CDR3 is TGTGCCAGTAGTGGCCAGATAAACACCGGGGAGCTGTTTTTT.

CDR3 nucleotide sequence: TGCGCCAGCAGCTTGGCGGACAGGGTGTCTGGAAACACCATATATTTT. It codes for CASSLADRVSGNTIYF. The chain has TRBV5-1 and TRBJ1-3, with 8 positions matching TRBD1. With 0 bases clipped from V and 1 base from J, the junction kept 3 bases outside the gene matches. This CDR3 is built from 16 residues. CDR1 SGHRS and CDR2 YFSETQ come from the germline V gene.

The chain couples TRBV30 to TRBJ1-4; TRBD1 matches 9 bases. CDR3 size: 16 residues. Germline CDR1 is GTSNPN and CDR2 is SVGIG (reference sequence). Trimming removed 0 bases from V and 4 bases from J; junction bases left unmatched: 6. The CDR3 sequence is CAWSVPPGQGNEKLFF. CDR3 DNA sequence: TGTGCCTGGAGTGTGCCTCCGGGACAGGGTAATGAAAAACTGTTTTTT.

The chain links TRBV6-5 to TRBJ2-5; TRBD2 aligns across 8 bases. This CDR3 is built from 14 residues. Germline CDR1 is MNHEY and CDR2 is SVGAGI. V dropped 4 bases and J dropped 5; count of bases not matched to a gene: 6. CDR3 nucleotides: TGTGCCAGCAGTTTCAGCGGGGGAGTGGAGACCCAGTACTTC. This encodes CASSFSGGVETQYF.

This clone showed up just once. V and J are TRBV5-6 and TRBJ1-4, with 9 bases aligning to TRBD1. The CDR3 has 14 residues. The trim removed 4 bases at V and 6 bases at J, leaving 4 bases unmatched. CDR1 is SGHDT, CDR2 YYEEEE, per germline. The CDR3 DNA reads as TGTGCCAGCAGCATGACAGGGGGAGATGAAAAACTGTTTTTT. Protein sequence: CASSMTGGDEKLFF.

The chain links TRBV7-3 to TRBJ2-5; weak D call: TRBD2 (5 bases). Germline assignment: CDR1 SGHTA and CDR2 FQGTGA. The CDR3 covers 14 residues. The germline V and J ends were trimmed by 2 bases and 4 bases, with 11 bases remaining between them. The CDR3: CASSLEGLAETQYF. The CDR3 bases are TGTGCCAGCAGCTTAGAGGGCCTGGCAGAGACCCAGTACTTC.

The chain couples TRBV21-1 to TRBJ2-7; the D call TRBD1 from the table was never checked on the DNA. TRBV21-1 is shown as a pseudogene. This CDR3 contains 17 residues. The CDR3 is CASSRNQTGEDRSEQYF. The CDR3, as DNA: TGTGCCAGCAGCCGAAACCAGACAGGGGAGGATCGGTCCGAGCAGTACTTC.

The genes are TRBV27 and TRBJ2-4; TRBD1 aligns across 7 bases. This CDR3 spans 15 amino acids. Germline V gives CDR1 MNHEY, CDR2 SMNVEV (reference sequence). With 3 bases clipped from V and 4 bases from J, the junction kept 6 bases outside the gene matches. The CDR3 loop is CASSFRGQGKNIQYF. As DNA, the CDR3 is TGTGCCAGCAGTTTTAGGGGGCAGGGGAAAAACATTCAGTACTTC.

This clone was counted between two and nine times. V is TRBV4-2 and J is TRBJ2-7; D call uncertain. The germline V and J ends were trimmed by 0 bases and 0 bases, with 9 bases remaining between them. Germline CDR1 is LGHNA and CDR2 is YNFKEQ. CDR3 size: 15 residues. CDR3 sequence (DNA): TGTGCCAGCAGCCAAGATCTAACAGTCTCCTACGAGCAGTACTTC. It yields the protein CASSQDLTVSYEQYF.

The chain joins TRBV25-1 to TRBJ1-2, with a tentative D call TRBD1 (5 bases). CDR3 size: 14 residues. The V and J ends lost 0 bases and 4 bases respectively, with 9 bases between them. Germline-derived CDR1 and CDR2 are MGHDK and SYGVNS. Here the CDR3 reads CASSEYAGTYGYTF. The CDR3 nucleotides are TGTGCCAGCAGTGAATATGCGGGGACCTATGGCTACACCTTC.

The chain has TRBV6-2 or TRBV6-3 and TRBJ1-2; 7 bases are a match to TRBD1. The V and J ends lost 2 bases and 4 bases, in that order; junction bases with no gene match: 7. The CDR3 runs to 15 residues. CDR1 and CDR2 (germline): MNHEY, SVGEGT. Here the CDR3 reads CASSYPRTGSYGYTF. The CDR3 nucleotides are TGTGCCAGCAGTTACCCCCGGACAGGCAGCTATGGCTACACCTTC.

The chain combines TRBV28 with TRBJ1-2; 9 nucleotides match TRBD1. Germline trimming cut 4 bases from V and 4 bases from J; bases unmatched to any gene: 4. The CDR3 consists of 14 residues. Germline lookup yields CDR1 MDHEN and CDR2 SYDVKM. The DNA for the CDR3 is TGTGCCAGCAGTTCTGACAGGGGGGTCTATGGCTACACCTTC. It is translated as CASSSDRGVYGYTF.

V and J are TRBV6-5 and TRBJ2-3; TRBD2 agrees at 8 bases. V lost 6 bases, J lost 6 bases, and 8 bases stayed unmatched. Germline V gene data show CDR1 as MNHEY and CDR2 as SVGAGI. The CDR3 loop spans 14 amino acids. The CDR3 nucleotides read TGTGCCAGCAGCCCCTGGACTAGCCGGGATACGCAGTATTTT. Translated: CASSPWTSRDTQYF.

The gene calls are TRBV27 and TRBJ1-1; D not certain. This CDR3 region has 11 residues. CDR1 is MNHEY, CDR2 SMNVEV, per germline (reference sequence). V lost 8 bases, J lost 6 bases, and 10 bases lay in between. The CDR3 loop reads CASGSFAEAFF. The CDR3 DNA sequence: TGTGCCAGCGGCTCCTTCGCTGAAGCTTTCTTT.